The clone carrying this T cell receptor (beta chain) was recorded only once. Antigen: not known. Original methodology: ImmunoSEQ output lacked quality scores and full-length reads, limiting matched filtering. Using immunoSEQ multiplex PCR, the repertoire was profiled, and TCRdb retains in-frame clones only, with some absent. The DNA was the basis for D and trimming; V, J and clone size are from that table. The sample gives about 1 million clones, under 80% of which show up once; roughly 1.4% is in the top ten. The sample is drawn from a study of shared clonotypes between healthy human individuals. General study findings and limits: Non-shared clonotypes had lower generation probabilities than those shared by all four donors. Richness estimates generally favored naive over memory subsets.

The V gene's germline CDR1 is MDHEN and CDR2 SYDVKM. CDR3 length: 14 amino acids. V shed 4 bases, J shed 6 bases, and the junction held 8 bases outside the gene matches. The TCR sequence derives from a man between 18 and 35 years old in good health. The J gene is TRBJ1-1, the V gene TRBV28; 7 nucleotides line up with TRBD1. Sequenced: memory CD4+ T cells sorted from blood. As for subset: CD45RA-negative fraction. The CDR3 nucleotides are TGTGCCAGCAGTTCGACAGGGTTGGGCCCTGAAGCTTTCTTT. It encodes CASSSTGLGPEAFF.